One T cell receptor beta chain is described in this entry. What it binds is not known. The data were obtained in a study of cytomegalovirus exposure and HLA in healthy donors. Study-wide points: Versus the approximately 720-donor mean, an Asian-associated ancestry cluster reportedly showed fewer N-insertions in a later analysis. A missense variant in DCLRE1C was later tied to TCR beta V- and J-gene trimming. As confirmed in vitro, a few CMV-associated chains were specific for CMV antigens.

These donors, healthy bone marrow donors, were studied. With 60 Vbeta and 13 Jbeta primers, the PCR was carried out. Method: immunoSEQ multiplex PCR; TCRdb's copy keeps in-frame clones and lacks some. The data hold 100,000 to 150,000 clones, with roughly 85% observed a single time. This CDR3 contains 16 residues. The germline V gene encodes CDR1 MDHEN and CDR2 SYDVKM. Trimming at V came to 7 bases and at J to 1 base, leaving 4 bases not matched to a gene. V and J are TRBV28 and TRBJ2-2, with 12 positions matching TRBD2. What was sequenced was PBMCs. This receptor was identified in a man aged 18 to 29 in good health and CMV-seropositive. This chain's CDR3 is CASKGLAGLNTGELFF. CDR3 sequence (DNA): TGTGCCAGCAAGGGACTAGCGGGTTTGAACACCGGGGAGCTGTTTTTT.